A single sample is the source of the 23 T cell receptor beta chains below, sequenced in a study of PD-1 blockade in classical Hodgkin lymphoma (dated by TCRdb to the early 2020s). Interpreted using the paper, the time point label stands for: cycle 2 day 1 (C2D1) of nivolumab. Every trial patient had relapsed following autologous stem cell transplantation, and prior brentuximab vedotin exposure was what differed among cohorts A, B and C. The library was obtained by the immunoSEQ multiplex PCR assay. Sourced from immuneACCESS, this table was stored by TCRdb with only in-frame sequences that have V and J called. A share of the clones is absent; for the studies checked, an unresolved V gene accounts for under half, and the remainder has no known explanation. The sample includes approximately 25,000 clones, with more than 60% observed a single time. Approximately 8.4% of the sample is held by the ten biggest clonotypes.

The input for sequencing was peripheral blood mononuclear cells (PBMCs), taken before the second cycle of nivolumab. These receptors came from a human donor with classical Hodgkin lymphoma.

The V gene is TRBV5-1, the J gene TRBJ2-7; D not resolved. Germline V CDR1 and CDR2: SGHRS, YFSETQ. The V gene lost 5 bases and the J gene lost 3 bases, with 18 bases spanning the gap. The CDR3 loop spans 15 amino acids. As DNA, the CDR3 is TGCGCCAGCAGACCCGACCGCCTCTTCGGCTACGAGCAGTACTTC. It translates to CASRPDRLFGYEQYF. Full variable domain (missing parts from reference TRBV5-1 and TRBJ2-7): KAGVTQTPRYLIKTRGQQVTLSCSPISGHRSVSWYQQTPGQGLQFLFEYFSETQRNKGNFPGRFSGRQFSNSRSEMNVSTLELGDSALYLCASRPDRLFGYEQYFGPGTRLTVT.

V is TRBV5-6 and J is TRBJ1-1; 7 bases line up with TRBD1. Germline lookup yields CDR1 SGHDT and CDR2 YYEEEE. V dropped 3 bases and J dropped 5; count of bases not matched to a gene: 7. The CDR3 loop spans 14 amino acids. CDR3 amino acids: CASSSLGGRTEAFF. CDR3 DNA sequence: TGTGCCAGCAGCTCCCTAGGGGGCAGGACTGAAGCTTTCTTT.

The chain links TRBV7-6 to TRBJ2-2, with D possibly TRBD2 on 6 matching bases. This CDR3 contains 16 residues. CDR1 SGHVS and CDR2 FNYEAQ come from the germline V gene. V lost 2 bases and J 4 bases, leaving 14 bases between the germline ends. The CDR3 sequence is CASSLIGGDRTGELFF. The CDR3 DNA reads as TGTGCCAGCAGCTTAATTGGCGGGGACCGCACCGGGGAGCTGTTTTTT.

V usage is TRBV21-1 and J usage is TRBJ2-7; the table's D call, TRBD2, was not checked against the DNA. TRBV21-1 constitutes a pseudogene. The CDR3 sequence is 15 residues long. In nucleotides, the CDR3 is TGTGCCAGCAGCAACCGGGACTCCCAAACCTACGAGCAGTACTTC. Its protein is CASSNRDSQTYEQYF.

The chain links TRBV5-4 to TRBJ2-1, with 12 positions matching TRBD2. Germline V gene data show CDR1 as SGHNT and CDR2 as YYREEE (reference sequence). The CDR3 sequence is 16 residues long. Germline trimming cut 4 bases from V and 5 bases from J; bases unmatched to any gene: 7. The CDR3 spells CASSRPSGREDNEQFF. In DNA, the CDR3 is TGTGCCAGCAGCCGACCTAGCGGGAGGGAGGACAATGAGCAGTTCTTC.

This chain joins TRBV15 and TRBJ2-5, with TRBD1 as a possible D gene (5 bases). The germline V gene has CDR1 LNHNV and CDR2 YYDKDF (reference sequence). Trimming took 2 bases from V and 2 from J, leaving 12 bases between them. The CDR3 is 15 amino acids. The CDR3 DNA reads TGTGCCACCAGCAGATACACACAGGTACAAGAGACCCAGTACTTC. It is translated as CATSRYTQVQETQYF.

The rearrangement links TRBV29-1 to TRBJ2-1; 7 bases align to TRBD1. V lost 5 bases to trimming and J lost 7 bases; unmatched junction nucleotides: 11. This CDR3 comprises 14 residues. The V gene's germline CDR1 is SQVTM and CDR2 ANQGSEA. This chain's CDR3 is CSVPPQGRPNEQFF. In DNA, the CDR3 is TGCAGCGTTCCCCCACAGGGGCGGCCAAATGAGCAGTTCTTC.

J is TRBJ2-1 and V is TRBV6-5; D is ambiguous. Looked up from germline, CDR1 is MNHEY and CDR2 is SVGAGI. Deletions cut 6 bases from V and 0 bases from J, with 9 bases between. The CDR3 is 14 amino acids. CDR3 sequence: CASSFSSSYNEQFF. CDR3 nucleotides: TGTGCCAGCAGCTTTTCTAGCTCCTACAATGAGCAGTTCTTC.

The gene calls are TRBV9 and TRBJ2-7; 9 bases agree with TRBD2. The CDR3 extends over 15 amino acids. The V segment lost 4 bases and the J segment 4 bases; nucleotides outside the gene matches: 9. CDR1 is SGDLS, CDR2 YYNGEE, per germline. The CDR3: CASSPGLAFGYEQYF. CDR3 bases: TGTGCCAGCAGCCCCGGACTAGCGTTCGGGTACGAGCAGTACTTC. Drawing the rest from reference TRBV9 and TRBJ2-7, the complete variable domain is DSGVTQTPKHLITATGQRVTLRCSPRSGDLSVYWYQQSLDQGLQFLIQYYNGEERAKGNILERFSAQQFPDLHSELNLSSLELGDSALYFCASSPGLAFGYEQYFGPGTRLTVT.

This clone is a singleton in its sample. This chain links TRBV9 with TRBJ2-7; a possible D gene is TRBD2 (6 bases). This CDR3 comprises 14 residues. The V gene lost 2 bases and the J gene lost 4 bases, with 13 bases spanning the gap. Germline CDR1 SGDLS, CDR2 YYNGEE. The CDR3 protein is CASSVGGGFYEQYF. CDR3 in DNA: TGTGCCAGCAGCGTCGGGGGAGGATTTTACGAGCAGTACTTC.

The chain has TRBV9 and TRBJ1-2; TRBD1 might be the D (5 bases). From germline, CDR1 is SGDLS and CDR2 YYNGEE. The germline V and J ends were trimmed by 3 bases and 8 bases, with 17 bases remaining between them. CDR3 size: 14 residues. The CDR3 protein is CASSEARHWDGYTF. CDR3 bases: TGTGCCAGCAGCGAGGCCCGCCATTGGGACGGCTACACCTTC.

The chain links TRBV10-3 to TRBJ2-5, with D unclear. Per the germline V gene, CDR1 is ENHRY and CDR2 is SYGVKD. The CDR3 sequence is 11 residues long. V was clipped by 8 bases and J by 5 bases, with 9 bases between them. The CDR3 DNA is TGTGCCATCGGGCCTGTTGAGACCCAGTACTTC. Protein: CAIGPVETQYF.

The J gene is TRBJ1-1, the V gene TRBV28; D possibly corresponds to TRBD1 (5 bases). CDR3 size: 15 residues. The V end was cut by 3 bases, the J end by 4 bases, with 15 bases between. From germline, CDR1 is MDHEN and CDR2 SYDVKM. CDR3 in amino acids: CASSFFGHGGTEAFF. The CDR3 DNA is TGTGCCAGCAGTTTCTTTGGGCATGGGGGCACTGAAGCTTTCTTT.

The chain links TRBV5-4 to TRBJ1-4; D perhaps matches TRBD1 (5 bases). There are 16 residues in the CDR3. With 4 bases removed from V and 3 bases from J, the gap between germline ends came to 16 bases. Germline V lookup: CDR1 SGHNT, CDR2 YYREEE (reference sequence). In DNA form, the CDR3 reads TGTGCCAGCAGCGGGGGAGGGACGGCTTCTAATGAAAAACTGTTTTTT. Its protein product is CASSGGGTASNEKLFF.

This clone has a handful of counts. This chain connects TRBV19 to TRBJ2-2; 8 nucleotides align to TRBD2. Looked up from germline, CDR1 is LNHDA and CDR2 is SQIVND (reference sequence). J was trimmed by 4 bases and V by 11 bases; bases with no gene match: 9. The CDR3 has 14 amino acids. CDR3 coding DNA: TGTGCCTCCCGAGGGCGGGGGGTCACCGGGGAGCTGTTTTTT. Translation: CASRGRGVTGELFF.

The chain links TRBV18 to TRBJ1-2; 10 positions match TRBD1. The CDR3 contains 19 residues. The V and J ends lost 6 bases and 7 bases, in that order; junction bases with no gene match: 23. The germline V gene encodes CDR1 KGHSH and CDR2 LQKENI. CDR3 nucleotides: TGTGCCAGCTCCTTCCTCATTCCGGGACAGGGGACCATTGGGCGTGGCTACACCTTC. Amino acids: CASSFLIPGQGTIGRGYTF.

A few counts support this clone. This chain links TRBV28 with TRBJ1-2, with TRBD1 matching over 7 bases. Trimming took 1 base from V and 7 from J; bases not matched to a gene: 0. The CDR3 is made up of 12 amino acids. Germline V gene sequence: CDR1 MDHEN, CDR2 SYDVKM. The CDR3 loop reads CASSLYRGGYTF. CDR3 in DNA: TGTGCCAGCAGTTTATACAGGGGTGGCTACACCTTC.

The chain is built from TRBV28 and TRBJ2-3; maybe TRBD2 (5 bases). Trimming stripped 4 bases from V and 0 bases from J, with 20 bases between. The CDR3 sequence is 18 residues long. Per germline, CDR1 MDHEN and CDR2 SYDVKM. The CDR3 sequence: CASSSLAIVASSTDTQYF. The CDR3 DNA reads TGTGCCAGCAGTTCCCTGGCTATCGTAGCGTCTAGCACAGATACGCAGTATTTT.

This chain joins TRBV11-2 and TRBJ2-7; D is unresolved. Trimming took 0 bases from V and 2 from J, leaving 8 bases between them. Germline CDR1 SGHAT, CDR2 FQNNGV. The CDR3 contains 14 residues. The CDR3 here is CASSLELQTYEQYF. The DNA of the CDR3 is TGTGCCAGCAGCTTAGAGCTGCAAACCTACGAGCAGTACTTC.

This chain joins TRBV11-3 and TRBJ2-1; weak D call: TRBD1 (6 bases). The V and J ends lost 5 bases and 5 bases respectively, with 25 bases between them. In germline, CDR1 is SGHNT, CDR2 YENEEA. The CDR3 is 18 residues long. This chain's CDR3 is CASSPTGMGRAGDNEQFF. CDR3 bases: TGTGCCAGCAGCCCAACAGGGATGGGGCGGGCAGGGGACAATGAGCAGTTCTTC.

V usage is TRBV28 and J usage is TRBJ1-2; D is undetermined. CDR3 length: 13 amino acids. Germline CDR1 is MDHEN and CDR2 is SYDVKM. V was clipped by 5 bases and J by 1 base, with 8 bases between them. The CDR3: CASSPPDNYGYTF. CDR3 nucleotides: TGTGCCAGCAGTCCCCCTGATAACTATGGCTACACCTTC.

This clone occurred a few times. The gene calls are TRBV10-2 and TRBJ1-1, with 8 bases fitting TRBD1. CDR1 and CDR2 from the germline V gene are WSHSY and SAAADI. V dropped 6 bases and J dropped 10; count of bases not matched to a gene: 13. CDR3 length: 14 amino acids. CDR3 DNA sequence: TGCGCCAGCAGCGGACCAAGGACAGGGTTTACAGCTTTCTTT. It is translated as CASSGPRTGFTAFF.

This sequence joins TRBV7-8 and TRBJ2-7; 12 nucleotides align to TRBD1. CDR1 is SGHVS, CDR2 FQNEAQ, per germline. The length of the CDR3 is 14 residues. The trim removed 6 bases at V and 5 bases at J, leaving 5 bases unmatched. The CDR3 DNA follows: TGTGCCAGCAGAACCGGGACAGGGGGCAACGAGCAGTACTTC. It translates to CASRTGTGGNEQYF.